This T cell receptor (beta chain) was documented in a study of cytomegalovirus exposure and HLA in healthy donors. This PCR relied on a set of 60 Vbeta primers and 13 Jbeta primers. The data were produced by immunoSEQ multiplex PCR, yet TCRdb's version contains in-frame clones alone and is incomplete. Here the sample spans fewer than 150,000 clones, around four fifths being singletons. This CDR3 comprises 13 residues. V was clipped by 2 bases and J by 10 bases, with 12 bases between them. The germline CDR1 and CDR2 sequences are MNHEY and SMNVEV (reference sequence). The clonotype comes from a man in his 60s in good health and CMV-seropositive. Sequencing was performed on PBMCs. The chain carries TRBV27 and TRBJ1-5; D is uncertain. DNA for the CDR3: TGTGCCAGCAGTTTAGATTGGTTTAGTCCCCAGCATTTT. Amino acid sequence: CASSLDWFSPQHF.